Given below is one TCR beta chain in context. The antigen remains undetermined. This sample stems from a study of cytotoxic CD8 clonotypes in ibrutinib-treated CLL. Study outcomes and limitations: Sampling times (in sustained-remission versus progressing patients) were not the same. Clonality rose at ibrutinib response, held steady in sustained remission, and fell toward baseline at progression.

Sequencing used immunoSEQ multiplex PCR; TCRdb keeps in-frame clones, though not all of them. The sample yields roughly 190,000 clones, approximately 68% seen once. V dropped 6 bases and J dropped 1; count of bases not matched to a gene: 6. Germline assignment: CDR1 SGHNT and CDR2 YENEEA. There are 16 residues in the CDR3. The starting material was PBMCs, obtained after 24 months of ibrutinib treatment. This receptor was taken from a human donor with chronic lymphocytic leukemia. The V call is TRBV11-3, the J call TRBJ2-6; 7 bases map to TRBD2. CDR3 in DNA: TGTGCCAGCAGTCGTGGGAGGGGATCTGGGGCCAACGTCCTGACTTTC. Protein sequence: CASSRGRGSGANVLTF.